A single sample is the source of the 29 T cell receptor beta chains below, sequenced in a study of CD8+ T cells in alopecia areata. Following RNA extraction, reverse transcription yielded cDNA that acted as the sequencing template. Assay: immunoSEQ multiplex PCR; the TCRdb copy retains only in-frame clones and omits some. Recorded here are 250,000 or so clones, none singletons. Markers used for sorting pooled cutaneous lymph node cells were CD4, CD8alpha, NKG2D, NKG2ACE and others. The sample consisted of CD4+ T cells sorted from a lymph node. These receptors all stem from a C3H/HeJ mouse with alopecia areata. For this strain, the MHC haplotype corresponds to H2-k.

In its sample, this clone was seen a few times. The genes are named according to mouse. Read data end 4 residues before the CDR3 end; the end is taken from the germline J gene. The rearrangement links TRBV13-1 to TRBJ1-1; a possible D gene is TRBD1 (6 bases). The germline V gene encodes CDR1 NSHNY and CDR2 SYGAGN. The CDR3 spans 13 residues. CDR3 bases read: TGTGCCAGCAGTGCCACAGGGTGGACA. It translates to CASSATGWT. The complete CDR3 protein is CASSATGWTEVFF.

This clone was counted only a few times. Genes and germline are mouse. The CDR3 sequence: CAWSPRTAYSSYEQYF. The part of the CDR3 DNA that was read is TGTGCCTGGAGTCCCAGGACTGCTTATAGCTCCTAT. This chain joins TRBV31 and TRBJ2-7; TRBD2 is a possible D gene (6 bases). The read ends 4 residues early relative to the CDR3; the germline J gene fills the gap. The V gene's germline CDR1 is GKSSPN and CDR2 SITVG. V was cut by 1 base and J by 0 bases, with 16 bases left in between. The CDR3 consists of 16 residues.

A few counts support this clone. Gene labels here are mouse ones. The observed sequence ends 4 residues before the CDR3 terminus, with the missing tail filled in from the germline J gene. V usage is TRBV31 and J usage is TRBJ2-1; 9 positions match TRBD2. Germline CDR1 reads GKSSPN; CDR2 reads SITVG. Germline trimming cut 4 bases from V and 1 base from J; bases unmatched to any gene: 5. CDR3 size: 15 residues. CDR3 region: CAWKKDWGNYAEQFF. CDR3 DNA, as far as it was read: TGTGCCTGGAAAAAGGACTGGGGCAACTATGCT.

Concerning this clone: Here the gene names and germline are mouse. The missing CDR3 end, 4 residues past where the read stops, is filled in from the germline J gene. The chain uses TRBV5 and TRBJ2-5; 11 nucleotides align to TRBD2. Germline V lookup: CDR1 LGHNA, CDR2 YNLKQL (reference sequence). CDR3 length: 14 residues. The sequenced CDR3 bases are TGTGCCAGCAGCTCGGACTGGGGGGCGGAC. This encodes CASSSDWGAD. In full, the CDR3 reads CASSSDWGADTQYF.

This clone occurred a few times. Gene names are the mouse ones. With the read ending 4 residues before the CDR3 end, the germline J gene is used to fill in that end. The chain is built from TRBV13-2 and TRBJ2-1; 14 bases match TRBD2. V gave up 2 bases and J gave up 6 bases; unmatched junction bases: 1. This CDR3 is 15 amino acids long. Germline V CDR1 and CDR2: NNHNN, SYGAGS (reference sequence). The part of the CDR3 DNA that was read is TGTGCCAGCGGTGAGGGACTGGGGGGGCTTGCT. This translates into CASGEGLGGLA. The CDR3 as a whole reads CASGEGLGGLAEQFF.

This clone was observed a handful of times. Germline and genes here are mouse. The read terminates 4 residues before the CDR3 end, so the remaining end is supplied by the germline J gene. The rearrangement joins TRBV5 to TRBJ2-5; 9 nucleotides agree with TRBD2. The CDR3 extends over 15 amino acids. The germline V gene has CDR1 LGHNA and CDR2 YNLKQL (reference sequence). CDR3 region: CASSQLGGAEDTQYF. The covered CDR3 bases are TGTGCCAGCAGCCAACTTGGGGGGGCGGAAGAC.

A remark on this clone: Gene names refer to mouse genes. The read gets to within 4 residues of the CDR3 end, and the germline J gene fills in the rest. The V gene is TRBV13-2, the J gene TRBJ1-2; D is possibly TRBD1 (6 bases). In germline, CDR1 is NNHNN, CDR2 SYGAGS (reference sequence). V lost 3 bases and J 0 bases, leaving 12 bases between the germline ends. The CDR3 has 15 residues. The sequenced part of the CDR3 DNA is TGTGCCAGCGGTGGGGGACAAACCCCAAACTCC. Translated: CASGGGQTPNS. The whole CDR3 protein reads CASGGGQTPNSDYTF.

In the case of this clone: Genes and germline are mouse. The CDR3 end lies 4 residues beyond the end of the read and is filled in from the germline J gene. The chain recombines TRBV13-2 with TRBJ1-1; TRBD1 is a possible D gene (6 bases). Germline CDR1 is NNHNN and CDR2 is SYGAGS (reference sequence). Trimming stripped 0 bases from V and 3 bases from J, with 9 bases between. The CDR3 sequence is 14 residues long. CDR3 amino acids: CASGDAGDYTEVFF. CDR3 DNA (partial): TGTGCCAGCGGTGATGCAGGGGATTACACA.

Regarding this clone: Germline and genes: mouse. This CDR3 reads CTCSAGTGRGSDYTF. The sequenced CDR3 bases are TGCACCTGCAGTGCAGGGACAGGGAGGGGCTCC. V and J are TRBV1 and TRBJ1-2; 8 bases match TRBD1. The read terminates 4 residues before the CDR3 end, so the remaining end is supplied by the germline J gene. The germline gives CDR1 NSQYPW, CDR2 LRSPGD (reference sequence). This CDR3 has 15 amino acids. Trimming took 1 base from V and 4 from J; bases not matched to a gene: 5.

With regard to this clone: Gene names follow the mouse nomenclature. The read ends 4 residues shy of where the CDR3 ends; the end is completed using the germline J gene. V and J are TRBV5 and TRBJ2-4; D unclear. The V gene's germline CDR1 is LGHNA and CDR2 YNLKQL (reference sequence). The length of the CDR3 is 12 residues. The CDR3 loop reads CASSQEGNTLYF. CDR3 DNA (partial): TGTGCCAGCAGCCAAGAGGGGAAC.

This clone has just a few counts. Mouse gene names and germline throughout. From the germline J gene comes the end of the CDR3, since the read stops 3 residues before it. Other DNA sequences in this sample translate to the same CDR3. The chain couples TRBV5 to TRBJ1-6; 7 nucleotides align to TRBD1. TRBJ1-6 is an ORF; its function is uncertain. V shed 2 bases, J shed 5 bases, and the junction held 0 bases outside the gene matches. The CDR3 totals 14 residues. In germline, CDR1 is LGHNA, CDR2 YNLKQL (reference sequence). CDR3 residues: CASSQTGDNSPLYF. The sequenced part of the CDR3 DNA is TGTGCCAGCAGCCAAACAGGGGATAATTCGCCC.

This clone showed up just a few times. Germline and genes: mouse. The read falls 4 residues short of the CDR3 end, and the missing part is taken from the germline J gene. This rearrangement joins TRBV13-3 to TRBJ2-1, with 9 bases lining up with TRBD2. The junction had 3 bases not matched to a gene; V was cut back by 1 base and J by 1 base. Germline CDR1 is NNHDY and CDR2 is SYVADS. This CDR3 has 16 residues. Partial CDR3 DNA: TGTGCCAGCAGTGATCGCCTGGGGGGGAACTATGCT. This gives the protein CASSDRLGGNYA. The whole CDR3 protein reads CASSDRLGGNYAEQFF.

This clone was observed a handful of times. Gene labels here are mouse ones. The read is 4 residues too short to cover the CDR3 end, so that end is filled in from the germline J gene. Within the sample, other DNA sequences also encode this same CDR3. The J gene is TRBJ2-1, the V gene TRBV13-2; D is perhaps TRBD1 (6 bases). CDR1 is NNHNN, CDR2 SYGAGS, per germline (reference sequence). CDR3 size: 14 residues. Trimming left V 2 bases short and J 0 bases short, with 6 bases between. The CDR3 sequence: CASGEQGNYAEQFF. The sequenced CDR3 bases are TGTGCCAGCGGTGAACAGGGTAACTATGCT.

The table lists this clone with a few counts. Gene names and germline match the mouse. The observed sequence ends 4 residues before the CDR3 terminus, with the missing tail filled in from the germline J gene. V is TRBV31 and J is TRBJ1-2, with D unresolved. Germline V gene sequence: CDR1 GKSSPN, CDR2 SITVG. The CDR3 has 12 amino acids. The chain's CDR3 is CAWSLNRPDYTF. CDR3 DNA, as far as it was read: TGTGCCTGGAGTCTAAACAGACCC.

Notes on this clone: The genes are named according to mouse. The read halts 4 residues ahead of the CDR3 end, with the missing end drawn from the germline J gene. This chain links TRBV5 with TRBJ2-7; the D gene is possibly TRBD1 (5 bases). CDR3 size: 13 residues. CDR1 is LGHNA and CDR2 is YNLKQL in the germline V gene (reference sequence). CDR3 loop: CASSQAREYEQYF. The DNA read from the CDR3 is TGTGCCAGCAGCCAAGCCAGGGAATAT.

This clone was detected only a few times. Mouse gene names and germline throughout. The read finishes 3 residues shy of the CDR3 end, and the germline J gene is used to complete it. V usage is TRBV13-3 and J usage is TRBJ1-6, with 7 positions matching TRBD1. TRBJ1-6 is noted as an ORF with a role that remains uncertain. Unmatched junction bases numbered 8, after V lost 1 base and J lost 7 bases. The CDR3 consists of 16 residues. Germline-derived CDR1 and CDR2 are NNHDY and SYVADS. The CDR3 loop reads CASSDQGGRENSPLYF. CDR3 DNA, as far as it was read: TGTGCCAGCAGTGATCAGGGGGGGCGCGAGAATTCGCCC.

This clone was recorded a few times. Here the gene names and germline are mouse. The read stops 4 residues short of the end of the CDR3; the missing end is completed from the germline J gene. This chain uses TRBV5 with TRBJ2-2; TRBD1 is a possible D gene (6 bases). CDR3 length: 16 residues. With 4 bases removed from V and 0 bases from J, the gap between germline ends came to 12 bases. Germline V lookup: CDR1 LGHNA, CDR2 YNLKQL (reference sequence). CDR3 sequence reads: CASSRQQGANTGQLYF. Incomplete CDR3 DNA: TGTGCCAGCAGCCGTCAACAGGGAGCAAACACCGGG.

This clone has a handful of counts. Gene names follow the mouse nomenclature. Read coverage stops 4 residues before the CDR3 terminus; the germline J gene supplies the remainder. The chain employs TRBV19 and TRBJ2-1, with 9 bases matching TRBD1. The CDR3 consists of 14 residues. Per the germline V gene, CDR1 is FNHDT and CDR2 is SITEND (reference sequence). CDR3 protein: CASIAQGAGAEQFF. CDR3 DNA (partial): TGTGCCAGCATCGCACAGGGGGCAGGGGCT. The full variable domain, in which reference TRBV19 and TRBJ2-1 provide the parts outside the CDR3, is GGIITQTPKFLIGQEGQKLTLKCQQNFNHDTMYWYRQDSGKGLRLIYYSITENDLQKGDLSEGYDASREKKSSFSLTVTSAQKNEMAVFLCASIAQGAGAEQFFGPGTRLTVL.

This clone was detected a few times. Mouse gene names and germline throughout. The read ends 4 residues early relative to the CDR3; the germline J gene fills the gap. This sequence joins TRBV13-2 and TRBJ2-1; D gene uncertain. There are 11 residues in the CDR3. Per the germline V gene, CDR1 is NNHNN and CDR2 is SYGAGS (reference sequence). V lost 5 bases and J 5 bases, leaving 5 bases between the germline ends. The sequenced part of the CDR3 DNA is TGTGCCAGCGGAACTAATGCT. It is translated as CASGTNA. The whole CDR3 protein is CASGTNAEQFF.

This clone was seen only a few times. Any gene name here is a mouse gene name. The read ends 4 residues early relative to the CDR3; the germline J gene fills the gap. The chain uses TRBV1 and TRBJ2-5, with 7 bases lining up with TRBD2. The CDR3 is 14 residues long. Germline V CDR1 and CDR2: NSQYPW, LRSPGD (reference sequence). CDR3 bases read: TGCACCTGCAGTGCAGAACTGGGGAGAGAC. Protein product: CTCSAELGRD. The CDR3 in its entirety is CTCSAELGRDTQYF.

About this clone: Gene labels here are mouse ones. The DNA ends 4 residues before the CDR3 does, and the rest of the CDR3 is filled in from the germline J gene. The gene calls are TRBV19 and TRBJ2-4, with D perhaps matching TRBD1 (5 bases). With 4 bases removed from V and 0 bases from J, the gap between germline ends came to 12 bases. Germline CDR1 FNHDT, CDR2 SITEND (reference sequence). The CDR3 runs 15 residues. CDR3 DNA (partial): TGTGCCAGCAGTCCCGGACACCCTAGTCAAAAC. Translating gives CASSPGHPSQN. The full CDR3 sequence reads CASSPGHPSQNTLYF.

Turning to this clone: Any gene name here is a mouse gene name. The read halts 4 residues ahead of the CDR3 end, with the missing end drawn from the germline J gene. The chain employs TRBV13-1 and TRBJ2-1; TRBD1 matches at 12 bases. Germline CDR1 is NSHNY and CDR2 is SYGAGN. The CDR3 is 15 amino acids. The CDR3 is CASRAGTGGWAEQFF. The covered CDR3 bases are TGTGCCAGCAGGGCCGGGACAGGGGGCTGGGCT.

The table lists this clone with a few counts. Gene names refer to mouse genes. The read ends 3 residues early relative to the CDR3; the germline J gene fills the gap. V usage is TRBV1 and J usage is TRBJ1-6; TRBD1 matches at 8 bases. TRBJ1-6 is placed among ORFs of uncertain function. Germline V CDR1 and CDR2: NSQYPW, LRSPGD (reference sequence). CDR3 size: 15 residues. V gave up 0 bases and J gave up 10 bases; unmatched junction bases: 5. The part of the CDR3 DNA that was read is TGCACCTGCAGTGCAGAGGGACAGGTGGGATCGCCC. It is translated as CTCSAEGQVGSP. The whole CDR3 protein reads CTCSAEGQVGSPLYF.

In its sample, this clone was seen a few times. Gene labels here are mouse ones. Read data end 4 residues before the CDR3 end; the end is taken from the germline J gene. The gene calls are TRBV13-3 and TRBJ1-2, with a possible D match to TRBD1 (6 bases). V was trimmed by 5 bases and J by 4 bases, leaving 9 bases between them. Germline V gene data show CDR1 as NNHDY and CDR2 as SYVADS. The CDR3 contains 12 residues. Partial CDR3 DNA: TGTGCCAGCAGCCAACAGGGCTCC. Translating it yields CASSQQGS. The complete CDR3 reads CASSQQGSDYTF.

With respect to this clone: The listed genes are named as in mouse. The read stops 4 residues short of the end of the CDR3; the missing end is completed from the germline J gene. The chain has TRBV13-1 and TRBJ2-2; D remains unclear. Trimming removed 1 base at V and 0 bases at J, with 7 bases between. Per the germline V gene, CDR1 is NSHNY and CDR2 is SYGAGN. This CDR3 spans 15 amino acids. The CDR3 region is CASSDRRTNTGQLYF. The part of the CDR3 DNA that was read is TGTGCCAGCAGTGATCGCAGGACAAACACCGGG.

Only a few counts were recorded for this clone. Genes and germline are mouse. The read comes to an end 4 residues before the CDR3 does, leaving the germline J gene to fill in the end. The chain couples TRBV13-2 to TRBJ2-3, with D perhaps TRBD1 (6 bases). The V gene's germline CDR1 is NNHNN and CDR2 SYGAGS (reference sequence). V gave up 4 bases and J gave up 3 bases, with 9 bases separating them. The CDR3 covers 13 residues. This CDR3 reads CASGPGVAETLYF. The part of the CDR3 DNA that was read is TGTGCCAGCGGTCCAGGGGTGGCAGAA.

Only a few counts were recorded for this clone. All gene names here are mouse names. The CDR3 sequence is CASSRGLGRLNTLYF. The sequenced CDR3 bases are TGTGCCAGCAGCAGGGGACTGGGGCGGCTAAAC. This chain connects TRBV19 to TRBJ2-4; TRBD2 aligns across 10 bases. The read ends 4 residues early relative to the CDR3; the germline J gene fills the gap. This CDR3 has 15 amino acids. Germline V gene data show CDR1 as FNHDT and CDR2 as SITEND (reference sequence).

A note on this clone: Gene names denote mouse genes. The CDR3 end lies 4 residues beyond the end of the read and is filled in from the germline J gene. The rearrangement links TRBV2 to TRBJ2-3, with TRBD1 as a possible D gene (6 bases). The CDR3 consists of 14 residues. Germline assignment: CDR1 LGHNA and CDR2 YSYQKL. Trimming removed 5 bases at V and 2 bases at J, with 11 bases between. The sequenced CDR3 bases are TGTGCCAGCAGCTCCCGGGACAATGCAGAA. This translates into CASSSRDNAE. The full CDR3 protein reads CASSSRDNAETLYF.

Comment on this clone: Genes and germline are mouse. Here the CDR3 reads CASSIEQGTYEQYF. CDR3 DNA (partial): TGTGCCAGCAGTATAGAACAGGGAACATAT. The chain joins TRBV19 to TRBJ2-7, with TRBD1 as a possible D gene (6 bases). The read comes to an end 4 residues before the CDR3 does, leaving the germline J gene to fill in the end. In germline, CDR1 is FNHDT, CDR2 SITEND (reference sequence). This CDR3 region has 14 residues.